These T cell receptor beta chains were read from a single sample in a study of cytomegalovirus exposure and HLA in healthy donors. Generated by immunoSEQ multiplex PCR, the TCRdb table keeps only in-frame clones and is missing some. This sample has 110,000 to 150,000 clones, with 65% to 80% found just once. Specimen: PBMCs. The receptors were gathered from a woman in her twenties or thirties in good health and CMV-seronegative. Both conserved end residues are part of each CDR3. The order of the fields is V gene, clone size, J gene, D gene, CDR3 protein, CDR3 DNA. D genes are given only for firm matches. A clone size is listed for some rows: how often the clone was seen (once, few, many), or a class if it is expanded.

V: TRBV5-1
size: NA
J: TRBJ2-3
D: NA
CDR3: CASSLGQIHTDTQYF
DNA: TGCGCCAGCAGCTTGGGTCAGATCCACACAGATACGCAGTATTTT

V: TRBV13
size: NA
J: TRBJ2-7
D: NA
CDR3: CASSPLSSYEQYF
DNA: TGTGCCAGCAGCCCTCTTAGTTCCTACGAGCAGTACTTC

V: TRBV30
size: NA
J: TRBJ1-6
D: NA
CDR3: CAWSLVLSPLHF
DNA: TGTGCCTGGAGTCTCGTACTTTCACCCCTCCACTTT

V: TRBV5-1
size: few
J: TRBJ2-7
D: TRBD1
CDR3: CASRTGGEYEQYF
DNA: TGCGCCAGCAGGACAGGGGGCGAATACGAGCAGTACTTC

V: TRBV11-1
size: few
J: TRBJ1-2
D: NA
CDR3: CASSLWTGNYGYTF
DNA: TGTGCCAGCAGCTTGTGGACGGGAAACTATGGCTACACCTTC

V: TRBV7-9
size: few
J: TRBJ1-4
D: TRBD1
CDR3: CASSLETGTVNEKLFF
DNA: TGTGCCAGCAGCTTAGAAACCGGGACAGTTAATGAAAAACTGTTTTTT

V: TRBV6-1
size: NA
J: TRBJ2-1
D: NA
CDR3: CASSQNSRGGDEQFF
DNA: TGTGCCAGCAGCCAAAACTCTAGGGGAGGCGATGAGCAGTTCTTC

V: TRBV6-6
size: NA
J: TRBJ2-7
D: TRBD1
CDR3: CASTSVDRGLYEQYF
DNA: TGTGCCAGCACCTCCGTGGACAGGGGCCTCTACGAGCAGTACTTC

V: TRBV28
size: NA
J: TRBJ1-5
D: TRBD1
CDR3: CASSPRTGSFEPQHF
DNA: TGTGCCAGCAGCCCACGGACAGGGTCCTTTGAGCCCCAGCATTTT

V: TRBV7-9
size: NA
J: TRBJ1-2
D: TRBD1
CDR3: CASSSPGGWGYTF
DNA: TGTGCCAGCAGCTCCCCAGGGGGTTGGGGCTACACCTTC

V: TRBV2
size: NA
J: TRBJ1-5
D: NA
CDR3: CASTVDIGGAQPQHF
DNA: TGTGCCAGCACTGTCGACATCGGGGGGGCTCAGCCCCAGCATTTT

V: TRBV6-1
size: few
J: TRBJ2-5
D: NA
CDR3: CASREGHLKPETQYF
DNA: TGTGCCAGCAGGGAAGGACACCTTAAGCCAGAGACCCAGTACTTC

V: TRBV4-1
size: few
J: TRBJ2-7
D: TRBD2
CDR3: CASSQAPTSGRDGQYF
DNA: TGCGCCAGCAGCCAAGCCCCAACTAGCGGGAGGGACGGGCAGTACTTC